This T cell receptor beta chain was obtained from a study of OX40 agonist ivuxolimab in advanced cancers. Study summary: Previous treatment with anti-PD-1, anti-PD-L1 or anti-CTLA-4 therapy was allowed; about 37% had received some. Three patients showed partial responses: one hepatocellular carcinoma and two cutaneous melanoma cases. The study's findings and limits: The CD4+ and CD8+ T cells in the blood had expanded clonally by week 6 at 0.1 to 3.0 mg/kg. Expanded clones tended on average to be more numerous among CD8+ T cells than CD4+.

As regards this clone: Its antigen is unidentified.

Data came from immunoSEQ multiplex PCR; TCRdb stores just in-frame clones and leaves some out. The data show approximately 98,000 clones, around 80% seen once. Trimming took 5 bases from V and 2 from J, leaving 13 bases between them. This CDR3 is 14 amino acids long. From germline, CDR1 is SEHNR and CDR2 FQNEAQ (reference sequence). The sample in question was CD4+ or CD8+ T cells sorted from blood, obtained in a trial of the OX40 agonist ivuxolimab. The TCR was taken from an adult with an advanced solid tumor such as melanoma, head and neck, liver or kidney cancer. This chain connects TRBV7-9 to TRBJ2-7; possibly TRBD1 for D (6 bases). CDR3 DNA: TGTGCCAGCAGCCCGGGACATAGCACCTACGAGCAGTACTTC. Residues: CASSPGHSTYEQYF.